This T cell receptor beta chain comes out of a study of T cell responses to AZD1222 COVID-19 vaccine. General observations from the study: Among the donors, most were white British and more were female, and clonal diversity was possibly underestimated.

About this clone itself: Its antigen is unknown.

The repertoire was sequenced with immunoSEQ multiplex PCR; TCRdb's copy has only in-frame clones and lacks some. The sample lists about 170,000 clones; just under 90% were seen once. Germline CDR1 LGHNA, CDR2 YSLEER. CDR3 length equals 14 residues. Between the trimmed V and J ends, which lost 1 base and 6 bases, there was a span of 10 bases. The rearrangement uses TRBV4-3 and TRBJ2-1; D gene ambiguous. This sequence was found in an adult who received the MenACWY meningococcal vaccine as a control. The source material was peripheral blood, sampled 28 days after the second dose of the MenACWY control vaccine. The CDR3 coding sequence is TGCGCCAGCAGCCAAGTTCTGGGGTTCAATGAGCAGTTCTTC. Its protein product is CASSQVLGFNEQFF.